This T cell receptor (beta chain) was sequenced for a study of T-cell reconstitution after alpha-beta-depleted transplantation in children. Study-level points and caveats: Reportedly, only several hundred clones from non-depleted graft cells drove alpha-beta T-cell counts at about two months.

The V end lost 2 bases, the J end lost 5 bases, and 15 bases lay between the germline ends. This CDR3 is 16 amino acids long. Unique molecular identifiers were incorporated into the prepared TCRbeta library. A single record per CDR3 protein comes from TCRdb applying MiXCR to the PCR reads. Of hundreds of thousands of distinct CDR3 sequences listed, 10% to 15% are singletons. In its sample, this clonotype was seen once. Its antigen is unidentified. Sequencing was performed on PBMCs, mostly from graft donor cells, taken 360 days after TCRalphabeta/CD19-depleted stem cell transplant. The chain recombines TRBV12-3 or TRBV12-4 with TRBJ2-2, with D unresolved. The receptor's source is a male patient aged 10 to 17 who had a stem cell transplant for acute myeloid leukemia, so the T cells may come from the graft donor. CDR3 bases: TGTGCCAGCAGTTTACTGGCGTCACGGGTTACCGGGGAGCTGTTTTTT. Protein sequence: CASSLLASRVTGELFF.